Below, 15 T cell receptor beta chains from the same sample are listed, as sequenced in a study of blood T cell repertoires in COVID-19 (dated by TCRdb to about 2020). The library was produced with the immunoSEQ multiplex PCR assay. This immuneACCESS table, as held by TCRdb, lists in-frame sequences with V and J called but not all clones. Of the missing ones, under half trace to an unresolved V gene in checked studies; the others have no known cause. The sample table records about 40,000 clones; about 88% of these occur just once. The top ten clones comprise approximately 20% of the sample. The sample taken for sequencing was peripheral blood. Receptors were obtained from a man aged 45-65 years in a cohort sampled during active COVID-19.

This clone was recorded only once. The chain is built from TRBV19 and TRBJ2-7, with D perhaps matching TRBD1 (6 bases). The CDR3 extends over 14 amino acids. V dropped 5 bases and J dropped 4 bases, with 15 bases sitting between them. Germline-derived CDR1 and CDR2 are LNHDA and SQIVND (reference sequence). The CDR3, as DNA: TGTGCCAGTAGTCCCGCCGTAGGGGGTTACGAGCAGTACTTC. It specifies CASSPAVGGYEQYF.

V gene TRBV19 combines with J gene TRBJ2-5; D might be TRBD2 (6 bases). Germline CDR1 is LNHDA and CDR2 is SQIVND (reference sequence). Trimming took off 8 bases at V and 5 bases at J, with 24 bases between the two ends. This CDR3 comprises 16 residues. The CDR3 sequence is CASSGLAALRGETQYF. CDR3 bases: TGTGCCAGTTCTGGGCTAGCCGCACTCCGGGGGGAGACCCAGTACTTC.

This clone came up once. The rearrangement joins TRBV7-9 to TRBJ1-1, with D possibly matching TRBD1 (5 bases). The germline V gene has CDR1 SEHNR and CDR2 FQNEAQ (reference sequence). There are 12 residues in the CDR3. V was trimmed by 1 base and J by 11 bases, leaving 11 bases between them. The CDR3 sequence: CASSLDGGEAFF. CDR3 DNA sequence: TGTGCCAGCAGCTTAGACGGGGGGGAGGCTTTCTTT. Full variable domain (outside the CDR3, taken from reference TRBV7-9 and TRBJ1-1): DTGVSQNPRHKITKRGQNVTFRCDPISEHNRLYWYRQTLGQGPEFLTYFQNEAQLEKSRLLSDRFSAERPKGSFSTLEIQRTEQGDSAMYLCASSLDGGEAFFGQGTRLTVV.

The CDR3 DNA reads as TGTGCCATCAGTCAGGGGAATGAGCAGTTCTTC. Protein product: CAISQGNEQFF. V gene TRBV10-3 combines with J gene TRBJ2-1; weak D call: TRBD1 (6 bases). The CDR3 extends over 11 amino acids. Germline V gene data show CDR1 as ENHRY and CDR2 as SYGVKD. V lost 5 bases, J lost 7 bases, and 6 bases lay in between.

The chain has TRBV11-3 and TRBJ2-7, with 9 bases matching TRBD1. The CDR3 is 18 residues long. The ends lost 5 bases at V and 0 bases at J; junction bases unmatched: 14. Germline CDR1 reads SGHNT; CDR2 reads YENEEA. For the CDR3, the DNA is TGTGCCAGCAGCGCCCGCCATGGACAGGGGACCGGCTCCTACGAGCAGTACTTC. It specifies CASSARHGQGTGSYEQYF.

The chain couples TRBV3-1 (or the pseudogene TRBV3-2) to TRBJ2-7; TRBD1 matches 9 bases. Germline values: CDR1 LGHDT, CDR2 YNNKEL (reference sequence). V lost 5 bases and J lost 6; bases outside the gene matches: 5. The length of the CDR3 is 13 residues. CDR3 sequence: CASSGLDRGEQYF. For the CDR3, the DNA is TGTGCCAGCAGCGGACTGGACAGGGGCGAGCAGTACTTC.

CDR3 sequence: CASSPGQSYGYTF. The CDR3 region has the DNA TGTGCCAGCAGCCCAGGACAGAGCTATGGCTACACCTTC. This chain links TRBV14 with TRBJ1-2; a possible D gene is TRBD1 (6 bases). The V end lost 4 bases, the J end lost 4 bases, and 10 bases lay between the germline ends. CDR1 is SGHDN, CDR2 FVKESK, per germline. This CDR3 is 13 amino acids long.

The rearrangement joins TRBV18 to TRBJ1-3, with D tentatively TRBD1 (6 bases). CDR1 and CDR2 from the germline V gene are KGHSH and LQKENI. With 10 bases removed from V and 4 bases from J, the gap between germline ends came to 11 bases. This CDR3 is built from 12 residues. The CDR3 bases are TGTGCCACCACAGGGATCGGAAACACCATATATTTT. It encodes CATTGIGNTIYF.

This clone was found a few times. The rearrangement joins TRBV12-3 or TRBV12-4 to TRBJ2-7; tentatively, D is TRBD1 (5 bases). This CDR3 has 13 residues. Deletions cut 3 bases from V and 3 bases from J, with 9 bases between. CDR3 loop: CASSFGAGYEQYV. Here the CDR3 DNA reads TGTGCCAGCAGTTTTGGGGCAGGCTACGAGCAGTACGTC.

J is TRBJ2-1 and V is TRBV29-1; D is unclear. The germline V gene has CDR1 SQVTM and CDR2 ANQGSEA. V was shortened by 8 bases and J by 0 bases, with 8 bases between the two germline ends. The CDR3 sequence is 12 residues long. The CDR3 bases are TGCAGCCTGGAGAGCTCCTACAATGAGCAGTTCTTC. The encoded protein is CSLESSYNEQFF.

The chain carries TRBV9 and TRBJ2-3; TRBD1 might be the D (6 bases). Germline V CDR1 and CDR2: SGDLS, YYNGEE. The V end was cut by 0 bases, the J end by 9 bases, with 14 bases between. The CDR3 extends over 14 amino acids. CDR3 sequence: CASSVDLHQGTQYF. The CDR3 region has the DNA TGTGCCAGCAGCGTAGACCTCCACCAGGGGACGCAGTATTTT.

The V call is TRBV3-1 (or the pseudogene TRBV3-2), the J call TRBJ2-3; 10 nucleotides match TRBD2. Losses at the gene ends were 3 bases for V and 0 bases for J; bases not matched to a gene: 12. This CDR3 is 19 amino acids long. Germline lookup yields CDR1 LGHDT and CDR2 YNNKEL (reference sequence). For the CDR3, the DNA is TGTGCCAGCAGCCACTACGTAGCGGGGGGAATAGTTAGCACAGATACGCAGTATTTT. Translation gives CASSHYVAGGIVSTDTQYF.

This chain joins TRBV15 and TRBJ2-7; 9 nucleotides align to TRBD1. This CDR3 comprises 18 residues. The V segment lost 0 bases and the J segment 3 bases; nucleotides outside the gene matches: 12. CDR1 LNHNV and CDR2 YYDKDF come from the germline V gene (reference sequence). CDR3 region: CATSRDLFRQGGLYEQYF. The CDR3 DNA reads as TGTGCCACCAGCAGAGACCTTTTCCGACAGGGGGGACTCTACGAGCAGTACTTC.

This chain uses TRBV27 with TRBJ2-3; the match to TRBD2 covers 7 bases. The germline CDR1 and CDR2 sequences are MNHEY and SMNVEV (reference sequence). This CDR3 comprises 15 residues. The V and J ends lost 3 bases and 2 bases, in that order; junction bases with no gene match: 5. CDR3 DNA: TGTGCCAGCAGTTTTCCCGGGGGGACCACAGATACGCAGTATTTT. This codes for CASSFPGGTTDTQYF.

The sample holds a few counts of this clone. This sequence joins TRBV2 and TRBJ1-3, with TRBD1 as a possible D gene (6 bases). V lost 4 bases and J 2 bases, leaving 6 bases between the germline ends. CDR1 SNHLY and CDR2 FYNNEI come from the germline V gene. The CDR3 has 13 amino acids. The CDR3 here is CASSGGPGNTIYF. CDR3 nucleotide sequence: TGTGCCAGCAGTGGGGGGCCTGGAAACACCATATATTTT.